This T cell receptor (beta chain) was recorded in a study of cytomegalovirus exposure and HLA in healthy donors. The wider study: Out of approximately 170 million T cells, an earlier analysis found around 110 million unique TCR beta sequences in total.

The count of this clone is one. V shed 5 bases and J 4 bases; nucleotides not matched to a gene: 6. Germline CDR1 PRHDT, CDR2 FYEKMQ (reference sequence). This CDR3 is built from 14 residues. PCR used 60 Vbeta primers and 13 Jbeta primers. The table came from immunoSEQ multiplex PCR; TCRdb's copy has only in-frame clones and leaves some out. Of fewer than 90,000 clones listed, 65% to 75% were seen once; the top ten hold roughly 7.2%. The origin of this receptor is a man aged 35 to 55 in good health and CMV-seropositive. The source material was PBMCs. This chain uses TRBV13 with TRBJ1-1, with 8 positions matching TRBD1. Written as DNA, the CDR3 is TGTGCCAGCAGCCCCCGACAGGGGCTCACTGAAGCTTTCTTT. Its translation: CASSPRQGLTEAFF.